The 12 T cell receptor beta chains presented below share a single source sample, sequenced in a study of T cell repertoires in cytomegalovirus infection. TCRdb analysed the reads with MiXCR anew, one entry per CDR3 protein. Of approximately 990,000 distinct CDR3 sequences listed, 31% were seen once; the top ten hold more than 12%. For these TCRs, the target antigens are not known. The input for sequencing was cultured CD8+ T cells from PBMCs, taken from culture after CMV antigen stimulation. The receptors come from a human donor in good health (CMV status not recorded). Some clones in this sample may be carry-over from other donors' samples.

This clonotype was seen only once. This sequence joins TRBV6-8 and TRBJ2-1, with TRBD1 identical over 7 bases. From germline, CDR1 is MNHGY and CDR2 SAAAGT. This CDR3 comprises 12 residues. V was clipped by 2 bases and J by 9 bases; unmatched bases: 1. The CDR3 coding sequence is TGTGCCAGCAGTTACGAGGGGGCTGAGCAGTTCTTC. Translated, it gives CASSYEGAEQFF.

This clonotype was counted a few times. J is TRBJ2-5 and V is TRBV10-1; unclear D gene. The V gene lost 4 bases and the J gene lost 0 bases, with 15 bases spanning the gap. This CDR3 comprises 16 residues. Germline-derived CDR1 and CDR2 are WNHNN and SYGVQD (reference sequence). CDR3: CASSAGISGYQETQYF. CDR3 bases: TGCGCCAGCAGTGCTGGGATTAGTGGGTACCAAGAGACCCAGTACTTC.

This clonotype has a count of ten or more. CDR3 coding DNA: TGTGCCAGCAGCCCCTGGACAGGGCACACCGGGGAGCTGTTTTTT. This translates into CASSPWTGHTGELFF. The rearrangement joins TRBV11-3 to TRBJ2-2, with 8 bases lining up with TRBD1. This CDR3 comprises 15 residues. Trimming cost V 5 bases and J 3 bases; bases outside gene matches: 5. CDR1 is SGHNT and CDR2 is YENEEA in the germline V gene.

The CDR3 nucleotides read TGTGCCAGCAGCCATACGTCACAGGGGGCGCGCGGGCAGTTCTTC. Translating gives CASSHTSQGARGQFF. The V call is TRBV7-9, the J call TRBJ2-1, with 9 nucleotides matching TRBD1. Germline V CDR1 and CDR2: SEHNR, FQNEAQ (reference sequence). J lost 12 bases, V lost 5 bases, and 14 bases had no gene match. CDR3 length equals 15 residues.

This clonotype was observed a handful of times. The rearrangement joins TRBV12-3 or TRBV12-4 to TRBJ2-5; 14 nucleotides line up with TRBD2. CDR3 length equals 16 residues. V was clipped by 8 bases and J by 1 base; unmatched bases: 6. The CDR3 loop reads CASGGLAGGFQETQYF. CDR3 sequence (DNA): TGTGCCAGCGGCGGACTAGCGGGGGGATTCCAAGAGACCCAGTACTTC.

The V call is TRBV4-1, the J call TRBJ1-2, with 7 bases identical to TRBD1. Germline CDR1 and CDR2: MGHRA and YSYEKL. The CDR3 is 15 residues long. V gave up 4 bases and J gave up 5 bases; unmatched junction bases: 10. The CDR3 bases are TGCGCCAGCAGCCTCGAAACCGGGACAGCTTATGGCTACACCTTC. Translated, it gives CASSLETGTAYGYTF.

In DNA, the CDR3 is TGTGCCAGCAGCTCGGACAGGGGAGGCTATGGCTACACCTTC. This translates into CASSSDRGGYGYTF. This chain connects TRBV13 to TRBJ1-2; 9 bases are a match to TRBD1. J gave up 4 bases and V 4 bases, and 4 bases lay outside the gene matches. CDR1 is PRHDT, CDR2 FYEKMQ, per germline (reference sequence). The CDR3 runs 14 residues.

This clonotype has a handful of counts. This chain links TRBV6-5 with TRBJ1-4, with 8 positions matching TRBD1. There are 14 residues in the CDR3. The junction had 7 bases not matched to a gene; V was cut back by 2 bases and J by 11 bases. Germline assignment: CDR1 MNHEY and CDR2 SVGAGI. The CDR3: CASSYTGTGQKLFF. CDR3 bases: TGTGCCAGCAGTTACACCGGGACAGGCCAGAAACTGTTTTTT.

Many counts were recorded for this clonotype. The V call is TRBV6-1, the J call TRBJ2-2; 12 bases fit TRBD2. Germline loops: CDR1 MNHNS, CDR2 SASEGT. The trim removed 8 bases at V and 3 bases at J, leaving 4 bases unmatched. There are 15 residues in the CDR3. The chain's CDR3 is CASGLAGGYTGELFF. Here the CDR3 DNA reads TGTGCCAGCGGGCTAGCGGGGGGGTACACCGGGGAGCTGTTTTTT.

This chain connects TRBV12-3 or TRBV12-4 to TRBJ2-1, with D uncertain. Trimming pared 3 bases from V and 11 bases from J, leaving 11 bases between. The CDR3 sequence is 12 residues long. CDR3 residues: CASSFLPPQQFF. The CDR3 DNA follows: TGTGCCAGCAGTTTCCTACCCCCCCAGCAGTTCTTC.

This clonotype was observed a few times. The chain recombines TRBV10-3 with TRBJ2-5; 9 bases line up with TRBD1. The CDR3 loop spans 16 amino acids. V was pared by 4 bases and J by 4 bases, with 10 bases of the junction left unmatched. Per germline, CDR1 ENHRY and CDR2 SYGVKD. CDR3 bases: TGTGCCATCAGTGTTCTCGCTGACAGGGGGATAGAGACCCAGTACTTC. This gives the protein CAISVLADRGIETQYF.

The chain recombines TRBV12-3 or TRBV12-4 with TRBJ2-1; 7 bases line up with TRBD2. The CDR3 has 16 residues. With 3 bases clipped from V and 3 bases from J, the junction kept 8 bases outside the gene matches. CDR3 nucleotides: TGTGCCAGCAGTTTCTCAGTGGGACTATTCTACAATGAGCAGTTCTTC. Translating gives CASSFSVGLFYNEQFF.